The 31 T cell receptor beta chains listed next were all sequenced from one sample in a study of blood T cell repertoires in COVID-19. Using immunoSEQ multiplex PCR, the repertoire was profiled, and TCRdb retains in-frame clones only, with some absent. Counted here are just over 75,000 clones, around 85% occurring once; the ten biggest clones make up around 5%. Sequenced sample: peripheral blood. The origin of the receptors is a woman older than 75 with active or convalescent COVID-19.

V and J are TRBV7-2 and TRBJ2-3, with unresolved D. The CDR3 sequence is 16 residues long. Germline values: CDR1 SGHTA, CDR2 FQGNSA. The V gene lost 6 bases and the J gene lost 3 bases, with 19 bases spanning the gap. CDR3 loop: CASSNPVGSLTDTQYF. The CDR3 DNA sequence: TGTGCCAGCAGTAACCCGGTGGGCAGTTTGACAGATACGCAGTATTTT.

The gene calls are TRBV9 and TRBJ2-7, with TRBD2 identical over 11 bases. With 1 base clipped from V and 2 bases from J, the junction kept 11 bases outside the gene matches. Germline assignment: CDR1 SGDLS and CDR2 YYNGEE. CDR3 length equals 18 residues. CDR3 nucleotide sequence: TGTGCCAGCAGCGTACCGGGACTAGCGGCACGCACTACCTACGAGCAGTACTTC. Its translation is CASSVPGLAARTTYEQYF.

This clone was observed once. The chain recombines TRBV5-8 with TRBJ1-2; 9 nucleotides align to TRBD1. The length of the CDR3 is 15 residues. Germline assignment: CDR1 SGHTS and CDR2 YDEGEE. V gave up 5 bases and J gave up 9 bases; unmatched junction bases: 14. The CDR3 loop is CASSMGTGQGRRYTF. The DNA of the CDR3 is TGTGCCAGCAGTATGGGAACGGGACAGGGCCGCCGCTACACCTTC.

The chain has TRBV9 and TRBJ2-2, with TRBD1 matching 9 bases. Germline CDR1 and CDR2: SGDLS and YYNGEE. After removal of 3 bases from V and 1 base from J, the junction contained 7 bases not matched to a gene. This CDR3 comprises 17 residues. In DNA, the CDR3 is TGTGCCAGCAGCGAGGCACAGGGGGCTGTGAACACCGGGGAGCTGTTTTTT. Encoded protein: CASSEAQGAVNTGELFF.

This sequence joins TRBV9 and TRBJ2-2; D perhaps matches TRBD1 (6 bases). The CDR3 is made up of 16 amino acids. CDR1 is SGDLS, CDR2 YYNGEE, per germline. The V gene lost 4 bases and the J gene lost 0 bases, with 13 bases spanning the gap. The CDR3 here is CASSLKGGSNTGELFF. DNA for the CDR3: TGTGCCAGCAGCCTTAAAGGGGGATCGAACACCGGGGAGCTGTTTTTT.

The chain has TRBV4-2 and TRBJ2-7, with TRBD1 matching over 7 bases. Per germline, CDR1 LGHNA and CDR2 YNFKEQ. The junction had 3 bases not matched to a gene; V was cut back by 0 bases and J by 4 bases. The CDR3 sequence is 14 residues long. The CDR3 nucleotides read TGTGCCAGCAGCCAAGAAGACAGGGATTACGAGCAGTACTTC. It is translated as CASSQEDRDYEQYF.

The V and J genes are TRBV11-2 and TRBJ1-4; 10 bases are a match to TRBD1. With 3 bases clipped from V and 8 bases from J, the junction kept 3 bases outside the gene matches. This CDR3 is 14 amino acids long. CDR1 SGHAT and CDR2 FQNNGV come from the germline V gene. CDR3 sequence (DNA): TGTGCCAGCAGCTTGGGGACAGGGGTGGAAAAACTGTTTTTT. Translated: CASSLGTGVEKLFF.

The CDR3 DNA reads TGTGCCAGCAGTGGAGGGACAGGGACCTCCTACGAGCAGTACTTC. Residues: CASSGGTGTSYEQYF. The V call is TRBV6-2 or TRBV6-3, the J call TRBJ2-7; 9 bases are shared with TRBD1. V shed 5 bases, J shed 0 bases, and the junction held 5 bases outside the gene matches. The germline V gene encodes CDR1 MNHEY and CDR2 SVGEGT. This CDR3 spans 15 amino acids.

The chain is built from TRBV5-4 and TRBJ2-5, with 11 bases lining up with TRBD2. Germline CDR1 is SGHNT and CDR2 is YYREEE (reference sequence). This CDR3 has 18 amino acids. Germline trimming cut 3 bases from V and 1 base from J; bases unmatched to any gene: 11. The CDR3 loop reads CASSSSISGRASQETQYF. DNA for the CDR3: TGTGCCAGCAGCTCGTCCATTAGCGGGAGGGCCTCCCAAGAGACCCAGTACTTC.

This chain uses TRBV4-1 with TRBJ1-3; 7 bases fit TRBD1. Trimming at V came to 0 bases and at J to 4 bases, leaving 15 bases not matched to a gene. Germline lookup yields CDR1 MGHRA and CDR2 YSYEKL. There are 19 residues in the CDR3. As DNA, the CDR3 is TGCGCCAGCAGCCAAGATCTTCAGAGAACAGGGGCTGGGGGAAACACCATATATTTT. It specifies CASSQDLQRTGAGGNTIYF.

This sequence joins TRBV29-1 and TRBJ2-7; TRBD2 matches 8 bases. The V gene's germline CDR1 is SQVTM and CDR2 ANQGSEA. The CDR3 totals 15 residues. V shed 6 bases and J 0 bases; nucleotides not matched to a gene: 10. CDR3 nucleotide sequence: TGCAGCGTGGGAGCGGGGGCGACGAGCTCCTACGAGCAGTACTTC. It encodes CSVGAGATSSYEQYF.

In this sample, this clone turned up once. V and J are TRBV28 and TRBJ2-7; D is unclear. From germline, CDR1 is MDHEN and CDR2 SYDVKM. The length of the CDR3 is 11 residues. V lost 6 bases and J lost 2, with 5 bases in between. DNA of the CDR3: TGTGCCAGCAGCCGTACCTACGAGCAGTACTTC. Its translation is CASSRTYEQYF.

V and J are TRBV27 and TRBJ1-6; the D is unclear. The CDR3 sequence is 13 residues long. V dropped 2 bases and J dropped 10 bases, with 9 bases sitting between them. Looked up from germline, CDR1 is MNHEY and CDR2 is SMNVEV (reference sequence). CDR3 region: CASSLSVRSPLHF. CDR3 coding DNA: TGTGCCAGCAGTTTAAGCGTGCGGTCACCCCTCCACTTT.

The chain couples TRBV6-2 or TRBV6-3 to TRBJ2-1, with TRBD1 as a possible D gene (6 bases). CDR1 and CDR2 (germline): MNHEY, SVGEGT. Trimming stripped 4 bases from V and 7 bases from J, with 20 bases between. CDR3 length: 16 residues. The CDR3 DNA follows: TGTGCCAGCAGTTCCCCGGGCCTTCCGAGGGGGAATGAGCAGTTCTTC. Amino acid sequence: CASSSPGLPRGNEQFF.

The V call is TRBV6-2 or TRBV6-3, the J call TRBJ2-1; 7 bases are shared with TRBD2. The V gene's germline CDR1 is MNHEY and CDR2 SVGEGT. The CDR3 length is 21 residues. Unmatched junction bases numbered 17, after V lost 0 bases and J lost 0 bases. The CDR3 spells CASSYSARPLTSDSSYNEQFF. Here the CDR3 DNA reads TGTGCCAGCAGTTACTCGGCGCGCCCTCTTACTAGCGACAGCTCCTACAATGAGCAGTTCTTC.

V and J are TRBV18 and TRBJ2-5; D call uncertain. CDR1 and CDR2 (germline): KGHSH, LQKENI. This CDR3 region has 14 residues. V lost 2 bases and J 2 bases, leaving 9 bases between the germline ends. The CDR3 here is CASSPGQRQETQYF. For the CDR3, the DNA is TGTGCCAGCTCACCAGGGCAACGGCAAGAGACCCAGTACTTC. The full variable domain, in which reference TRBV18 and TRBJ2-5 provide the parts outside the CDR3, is NAGVMQNPRHLVRRRGQEARLRCSPMKGHSHVYWYRQLPEEGLKFMVYLQKENIIDESGMPKERFSAEFPKEGPSILRIQQVVRGDSAAYFCASSPGQRQETQYFGPGTRLLVL.

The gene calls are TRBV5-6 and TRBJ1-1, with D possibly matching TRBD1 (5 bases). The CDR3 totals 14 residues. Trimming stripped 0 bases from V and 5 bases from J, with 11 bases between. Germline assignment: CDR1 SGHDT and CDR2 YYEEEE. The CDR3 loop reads CASSLERGRTEAFF. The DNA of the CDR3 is TGTGCCAGCAGCTTGGAGCGGGGACGTACTGAAGCTTTCTTT.

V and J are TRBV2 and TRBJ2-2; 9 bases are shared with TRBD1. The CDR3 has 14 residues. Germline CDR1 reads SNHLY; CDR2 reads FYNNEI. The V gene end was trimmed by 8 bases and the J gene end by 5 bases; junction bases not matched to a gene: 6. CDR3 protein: CASRRTGETGELFF. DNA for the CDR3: TGTGCCAGCCGCCGGACAGGGGAGACCGGGGAGCTGTTTTTT.

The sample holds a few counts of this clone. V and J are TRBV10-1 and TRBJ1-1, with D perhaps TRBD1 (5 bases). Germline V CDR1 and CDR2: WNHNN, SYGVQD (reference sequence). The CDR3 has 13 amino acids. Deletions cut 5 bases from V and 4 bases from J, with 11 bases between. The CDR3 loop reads CASSPRVCTEAFF. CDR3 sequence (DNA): TGCGCCAGCAGTCCCAGGGTTTGCACTGAAGCTTTCTTT.

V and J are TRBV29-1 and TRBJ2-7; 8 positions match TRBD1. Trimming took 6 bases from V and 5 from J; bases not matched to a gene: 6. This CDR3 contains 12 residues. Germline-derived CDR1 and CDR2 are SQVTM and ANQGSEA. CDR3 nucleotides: TGCAGCGTGATCAGGGGGCTCGACGAGCAGTACTTC. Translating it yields CSVIRGLDEQYF.

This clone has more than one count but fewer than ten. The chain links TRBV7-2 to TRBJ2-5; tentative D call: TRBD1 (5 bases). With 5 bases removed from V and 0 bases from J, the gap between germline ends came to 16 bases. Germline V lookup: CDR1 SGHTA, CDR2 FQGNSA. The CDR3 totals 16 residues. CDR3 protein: CASSESWAGYQETQYF. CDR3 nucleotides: TGTGCCAGCAGCGAAAGTTGGGCAGGGTACCAAGAGACCCAGTACTTC.

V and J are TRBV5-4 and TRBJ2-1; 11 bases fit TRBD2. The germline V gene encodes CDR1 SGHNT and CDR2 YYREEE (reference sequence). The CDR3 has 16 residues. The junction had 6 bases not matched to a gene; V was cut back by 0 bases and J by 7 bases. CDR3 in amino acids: CASSLDPGLAVNEQFF. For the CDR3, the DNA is TGTGCCAGCAGCTTGGACCCGGGACTAGCGGTGAATGAGCAGTTCTTC.

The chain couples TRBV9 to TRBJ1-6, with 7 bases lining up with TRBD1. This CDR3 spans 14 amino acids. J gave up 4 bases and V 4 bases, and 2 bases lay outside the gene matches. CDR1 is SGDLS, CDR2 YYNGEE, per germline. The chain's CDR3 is CASSRDSYNSPLHF. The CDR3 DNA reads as TGTGCCAGCAGCCGGGACAGTTATAATTCACCCCTCCACTTT.

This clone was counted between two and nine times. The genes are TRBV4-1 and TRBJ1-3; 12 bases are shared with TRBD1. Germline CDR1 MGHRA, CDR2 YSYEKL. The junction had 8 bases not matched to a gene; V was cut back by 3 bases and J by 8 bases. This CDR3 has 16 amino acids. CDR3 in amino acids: CASSQPGQGARDTIYF. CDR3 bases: TGCGCCAGCAGCCAGCCGGGACAGGGGGCAAGAGACACCATATATTTT.

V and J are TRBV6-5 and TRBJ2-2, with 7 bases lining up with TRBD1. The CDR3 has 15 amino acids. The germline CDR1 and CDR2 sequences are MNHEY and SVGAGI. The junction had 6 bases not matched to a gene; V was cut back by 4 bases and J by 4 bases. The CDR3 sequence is CASSLSRGTTGELFF. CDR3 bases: TGTGCCAGCAGTTTGTCCAGGGGGACCACCGGGGAGCTGTTTTTT.

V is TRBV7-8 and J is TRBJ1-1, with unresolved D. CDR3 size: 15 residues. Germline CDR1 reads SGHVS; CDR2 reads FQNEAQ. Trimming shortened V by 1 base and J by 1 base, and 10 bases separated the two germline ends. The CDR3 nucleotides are TGTGCCAGCAGCTTAGTGCTCAGGCAGAACACTGAAGCTTTCTTT. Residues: CASSLVLRQNTEAFF. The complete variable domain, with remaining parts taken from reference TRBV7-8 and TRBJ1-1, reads GAGVSQSPRYKVAKRGQDVALRCDPISGHVSLFWYQQALGQGPEFLTYFQNEAQLDKSGLPSDRFFAERPEGSVSTLKIQRTQQEDSAVYLCASSLVLRQNTEAFFGQGTRLTVV.

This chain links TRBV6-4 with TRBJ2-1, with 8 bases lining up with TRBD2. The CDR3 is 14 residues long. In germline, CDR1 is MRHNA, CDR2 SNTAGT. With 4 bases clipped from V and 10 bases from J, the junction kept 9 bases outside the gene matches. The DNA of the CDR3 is TGTGCCAGCAGTGCCGGGAGGGGGAATGGAGAGCAGTTCTTC. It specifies CASSAGRGNGEQFF.

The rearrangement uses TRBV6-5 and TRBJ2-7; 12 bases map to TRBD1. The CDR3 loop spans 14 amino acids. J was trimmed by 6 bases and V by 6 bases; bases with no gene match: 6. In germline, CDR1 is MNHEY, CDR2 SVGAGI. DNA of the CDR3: TGTGCCAGCAGCCGGGGACAGGGGGCGATCGAGCAGTACTTC. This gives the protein CASSRGQGAIEQYF.

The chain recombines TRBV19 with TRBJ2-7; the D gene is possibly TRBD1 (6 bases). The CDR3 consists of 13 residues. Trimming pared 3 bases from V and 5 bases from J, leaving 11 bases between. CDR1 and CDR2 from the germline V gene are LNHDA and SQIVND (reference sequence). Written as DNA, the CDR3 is TGTGCCAGTAGTATCTCCGGGACAAACGAGCAGTACTTC. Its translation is CASSISGTNEQYF. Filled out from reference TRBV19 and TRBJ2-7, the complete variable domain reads DGGITQSPKYLFRKEGQNVTLSCEQNLNHDAMYWYRQDPGQGLRLIYYSQIVNDFQKGDIAEGYSVSREKKESFPLTVTSAQKNPTAFYLCASSISGTNEQYFGPGTRLTVT.

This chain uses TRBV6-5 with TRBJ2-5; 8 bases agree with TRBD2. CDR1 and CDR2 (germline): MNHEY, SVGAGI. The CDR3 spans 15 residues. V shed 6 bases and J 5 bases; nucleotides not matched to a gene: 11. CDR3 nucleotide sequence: TGTGCCAGCAGCCCGACGGGGGGGCGTTTCGAGACCCAGTACTTC. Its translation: CASSPTGGRFETQYF.

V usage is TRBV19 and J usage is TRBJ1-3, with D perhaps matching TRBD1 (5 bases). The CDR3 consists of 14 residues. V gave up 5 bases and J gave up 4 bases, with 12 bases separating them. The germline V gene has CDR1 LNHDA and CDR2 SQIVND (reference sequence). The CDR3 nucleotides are TGTGCCAGTAGTCGCGGGGGTCGAGGAAACACCATATATTTT. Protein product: CASSRGGRGNTIYF.